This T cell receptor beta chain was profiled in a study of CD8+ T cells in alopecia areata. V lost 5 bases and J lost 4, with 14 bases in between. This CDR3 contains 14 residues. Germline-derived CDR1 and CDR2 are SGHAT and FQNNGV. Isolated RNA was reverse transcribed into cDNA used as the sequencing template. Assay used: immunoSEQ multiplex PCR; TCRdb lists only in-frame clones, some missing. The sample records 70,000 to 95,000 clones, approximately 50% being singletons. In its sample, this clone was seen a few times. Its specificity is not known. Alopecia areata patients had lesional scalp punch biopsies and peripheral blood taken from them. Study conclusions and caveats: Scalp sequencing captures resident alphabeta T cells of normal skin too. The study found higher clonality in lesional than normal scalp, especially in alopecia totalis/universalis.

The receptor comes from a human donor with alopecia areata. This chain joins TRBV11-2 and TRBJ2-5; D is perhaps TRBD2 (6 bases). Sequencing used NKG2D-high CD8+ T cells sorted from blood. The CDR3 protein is CASSGGPSGETQYF. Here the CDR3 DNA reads TGTGCCAGCAGCGGAGGGCCGTCGGGAGAGACCCAGTACTTC.